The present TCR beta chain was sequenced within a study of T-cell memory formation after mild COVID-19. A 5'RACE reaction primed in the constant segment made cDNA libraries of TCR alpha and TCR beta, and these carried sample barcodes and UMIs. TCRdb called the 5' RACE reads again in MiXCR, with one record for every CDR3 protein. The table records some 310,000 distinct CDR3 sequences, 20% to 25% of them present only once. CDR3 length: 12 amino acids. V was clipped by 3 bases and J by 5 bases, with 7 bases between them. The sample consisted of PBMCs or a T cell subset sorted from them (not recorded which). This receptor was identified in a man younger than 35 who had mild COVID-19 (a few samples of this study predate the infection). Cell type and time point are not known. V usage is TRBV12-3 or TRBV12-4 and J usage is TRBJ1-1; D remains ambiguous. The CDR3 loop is CASSFAQTEAFF. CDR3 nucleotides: TGTGCCAGCAGTTTCGCGCAAACTGAAGCTTTCTTT.